Shown below are 29 T cell receptor beta chains from a single sample sequenced in a study of vaccination effects on CD4 cells after COVID-19. Sequencing in the ViraFEST assay came after antigen-specific CD4+ T cells had been expanded with viral peptide pools, which were used to stimulate PBMC. Once cultured for 10 to 11 days, the cells underwent separation to obtain CD4+ T cells. Previously uninfected by SARS-CoV-2, the vaccine recipients also showed negative nucleocapsid antibodies. Their antigens are not known. Data came from immunoSEQ multiplex PCR; TCRdb stores just in-frame clones and leaves some out. The sample includes 50,000 or so clones, approximately 75% seen only once; the top ten take less than 7.5%. Sequences were derived from CD4+ T cells from PBMCs cultured with HCoV-OC43 spike peptides, sampled before COVID-19 vaccination. Specified subset: HCoV-OC43 spike overlapping peptide pool stimulation. The source of these receptors is a human donor who received a COVID-19 vaccine.

The chain is built from TRBV29-1 and TRBJ2-5, with a weak D call TRBD1 (6 bases). Germline-derived CDR1 and CDR2 are SQVTM and ANQGSEA. CDR3 length: 12 residues. Trimming took off 0 bases at V and 6 bases at J, with 8 bases between the two ends. The CDR3 reads CSVEDRGQTQYF. In DNA form, the CDR3 reads TGCAGCGTTGAAGACAGGGGTCAGACCCAGTACTTC. The variable domain in full, with the rest retrieved from reference TRBV29-1 and TRBJ2-5, is SAVISQKPSRDICQRGTSLTIQCQVDSQVTMMFWYRQQPGQSLTLIATANQGSEATYESGFVIDKFPISRPNLTFSTLTVSNMSPEDSSIYLCSVEDRGQTQYFGPGTRLLVL.

This sequence joins TRBV18 and TRBJ2-3; D is undetermined. The germline V gene has CDR1 KGHSH and CDR2 LQKENI. Trimming took 2 bases from V and 4 from J, leaving 10 bases between them. CDR3 length: 14 residues. CDR3 nucleotides: TGTGCCAGCTCACCAATGAAGGGATCAGATACGCAGTATTTT. Translating gives CASSPMKGSDTQYF.

The chain combines TRBV5-8 with TRBJ2-3; no reliable D call. Germline CDR1 SGHTS, CDR2 YDEGEE. The CDR3 totals 17 residues. V lost 7 bases, J lost 1 base, and 22 bases lay in between. The CDR3 nucleotides are TGTGCCAGCCCTCAATGGCCTATCTCCTTGCGCACAGATACGCAGTATTTT. Its translation is CASPQWPISLRTDTQYF.

J is TRBJ2-1 and V is TRBV12-5; 11 bases match TRBD1. The junction had 5 bases not matched to a gene; V was cut back by 6 bases and J by 4 bases. Germline V gene lookup returns CDR1 LGHNT and CDR2 FRNRAP. This CDR3 contains 15 residues. Written as DNA, the CDR3 is TGTGCTAGTGGCACGGGACAGGGGGTTTACAATGAGCAGTTCTTC. This encodes CASGTGQGVYNEQFF.

V gene TRBV5-1 combines with J gene TRBJ2-7, with D perhaps matching TRBD1 or TRBD2 (6 bases each). Germline V CDR1 and CDR2: SGHRS, YFSETQ. V was clipped by 7 bases and J by 3 bases, with 17 bases between them. The CDR3 length is 14 residues. This chain's CDR3 is CASLRDTFNYEQYV. Here the CDR3 DNA reads TGCGCCAGCTTGCGGGACACATTCAACTACGAGCAGTACGTC.

CDR3 amino acids: CASSINQGPDTQYF. For the CDR3, the DNA is TGTGCCAGTAGTATTAACCAGGGACCAGATACGCAGTATTTT. This chain connects TRBV19 to TRBJ2-3; D may be TRBD1 or TRBD2 (5 bases each). Germline CDR1 reads LNHDA; CDR2 reads SQIVND (reference sequence). Trimming removed 3 bases at V and 4 bases at J, with 11 bases between. The CDR3 covers 14 residues.

The gene calls are TRBV14 and TRBJ1-1; D is undetermined. This CDR3 spans 14 amino acids. The V gene lost 3 bases and the J gene lost 5 bases, with 13 bases spanning the gap. Germline V lookup: CDR1 SGHDN, CDR2 FVKESK. CDR3 in DNA: TGTGCCAGCAGCCAGGTCGCCGGAGTTACTGAAGCTTTCTTT. As protein: CASSQVAGVTEAFF.

In its sample, this clone was seen a few times. The V gene is TRBV11-1, the J gene TRBJ1-6; 8 bases agree with TRBD1. Germline V gene data show CDR1 as SGHAT and CDR2 as FQDESV (reference sequence). Unmatched junction bases numbered 5, after V lost 2 bases and J lost 8 bases. This CDR3 spans 15 amino acids. CDR3 in amino acids: CASSLRQGLDSPLHF. CDR3 nucleotides: TGTGCCAGCAGCTTAAGACAGGGGTTGGATTCACCCCTCCACTTT. Full variable domain (remainder filled in from reference TRBV11-1 and TRBJ1-6): EAEVAQSPRYKITEKSQAVAFWCDPISGHATLYWYRQILGQGPELLVQFQDESVVDDSQLPKDRFSAERLKGVDSTLKIQPAELGDSAMYLCASSLRQGLDSPLHFGNGTRLTVT.

This chain connects TRBV5-1 to TRBJ2-7; tentative D call: TRBD2 (7 bases). The V end was cut by 4 bases, the J end by 7 bases, with 24 bases between. Germline V gives CDR1 SGHRS, CDR2 YFSETQ. The CDR3 has 16 amino acids. CDR3 bases: TGCGCCAGCAGCCCCCTTGGCGGGGGCGCCCCGTGGGAGCAGTACGTC. Translating it yields CASSPLGGGAPWEQYV.

This clone was seen a handful of times. As DNA, the CDR3 is TGTGCCAGCAGCTCCAGCCGGGGCACCGGGGAGCTGTTTTTT. It encodes CASSSSRGTGELFF. The chain combines TRBV7-3 with TRBJ2-2; D may be TRBD2 (5 bases). The ends were cut back, 4 bases at V and 4 bases at J, with 10 bases in the middle. Germline lookup yields CDR1 SGHTA and CDR2 FQGTGA. CDR3 length: 14 residues.

J is TRBJ1-1 and V is TRBV7-9; D is possibly TRBD1 (5 bases). Germline CDR1 SEHNR, CDR2 FQNEAQ (reference sequence). CDR3 length equals 13 residues. The germline V and J ends were trimmed by 1 base and 8 bases, with 11 bases remaining between them. The CDR3 nucleotides are TGTGCCAGCAGCTTAGAAGGGGCGTCAGAAGCTTTCTTT. Amino acids: CASSLEGASEAFF.

The rearrangement joins TRBV3-1 (or the pseudogene TRBV3-2) to TRBJ2-5; D possibly corresponds to TRBD1 (7 bases). Germline V gene data show CDR1 as LGHDT and CDR2 as YNNKEL (reference sequence). The V gene lost 4 bases and the J gene lost 1 base, with 10 bases spanning the gap. The CDR3 length is 14 residues. The CDR3 is CASSRGTVQETQYF. The CDR3 nucleotides read TGTGCCAGCAGCCGCGGGACAGTCCAAGAGACCCAGTACTTC.

This clone is a singleton in its sample. The rearrangement joins TRBV7-9 to TRBJ2-3, with 8 bases lining up with TRBD1. This CDR3 comprises 16 residues. The germline CDR1 and CDR2 sequences are SEHNR and FQNEAQ (reference sequence). J lost 0 bases, V lost 1 base, and 3 bases had no gene match. As DNA, the CDR3 is TGTGCCAGCAGCTTAGGTCAGGGGGCAAGCACAGATACGCAGTATTTT. Translation gives CASSLGQGASTDTQYF. Based on the CDR3 plus reference TRBV7-9 and TRBJ2-3, the full variable domain is DTGVSQNPRHKITKRGQNVTFRCDPISEHNRLYWYRQTLGQGPEFLTYFQNEAQLEKSRLLSDRFSAERPKGSFSTLEIQRTEQGDSAMYLCASSLGQGASTDTQYFGPGTRLTVL.

This clone showed up just a few times. This sequence joins TRBV6-1 and TRBJ2-7; D is ambiguous. V gave up 6 bases and J gave up 6 bases, with 15 bases separating them. Germline V gives CDR1 MNHNS, CDR2 SASEGT. The CDR3 has 13 amino acids. Here the CDR3 DNA reads TGTGCCAGCAGACTCCGGGTTCTAGGCGAGCAGTACGTC. Residues: CASRLRVLGEQYV.

This CDR3 is CASSHPRQGVRYNEQFF. The CDR3 DNA reads TGTGCCAGCAGCCACCCCCGGCAGGGGGTGCGGTACAATGAGCAGTTCTTC. V is TRBV9 and J is TRBJ2-1; 7 bases line up with TRBD1. The CDR3 loop spans 17 amino acids. Germline CDR1 and CDR2: SGDLS and YYNGEE. After removal of 4 bases from V and 4 bases from J, the junction contained 14 bases not matched to a gene.

The chain employs TRBV2 and TRBJ1-1, with a possible D match to TRBD1 (5 bases). This CDR3 is built from 14 residues. V shed 1 base and J shed 2 bases, with 8 bases lying between them. Germline values: CDR1 SNHLY, CDR2 FYNNEI. CDR3: CASSEGRGNTEAFF. The CDR3, as DNA: TGTGCCAGCAGTGAAGGAAGGGGAAACACTGAAGCTTTCTTT.

This clone was detected once. The chain combines TRBV10-1 with TRBJ2-3, with D perhaps matching TRBD2 (6 bases). Looked up from germline, CDR1 is WNHNN and CDR2 is SYGVQD (reference sequence). The V end was cut by 4 bases, the J end by 8 bases, with 13 bases between. The CDR3 length is 13 residues. CDR3 nucleotide sequence: TGCGCCAGCAGTGTCGGGGAGGTGGGTACGCAGTATTTT. It translates to CASSVGEVGTQYF.

The CDR3 nucleotides read TGTGCCAGCAGTCGGTCCCCAGGAGAAGAGACCCAGTACTTC. Residues: CASSRSPGEETQYF. This rearrangement joins TRBV28 to TRBJ2-5; D uncertain. The CDR3 is 14 residues long. Per germline, CDR1 MDHEN and CDR2 SYDVKM. Trimming shortened V by 5 bases and J by 3 bases, and 13 bases separated the two germline ends.

The chain employs TRBV4-1 and TRBJ2-7, with a tentative D call TRBD2 (5 bases). The CDR3 consists of 16 residues. Germline V gene sequence: CDR1 MGHRA, CDR2 YSYEKL. The V gene lost 2 bases and the J gene lost 2 bases, with 16 bases spanning the gap. CDR3 in DNA: TGCGCCAGCAGCCAAACGACTACAGTGGAAACCTACGAGCAGTACGTC. Protein sequence: CASSQTTTVETYEQYV.

This chain links TRBV24-1 with TRBJ2-5; D unresolved. The CDR3 is 12 residues long. The germline CDR1 and CDR2 sequences are KGHDR and SFDVKD. The V end lost 9 bases, the J end lost 5 bases, and 12 bases lay between the germline ends. The DNA for the CDR3 is TGTGCCACCGCGCAGGTGGGGGAGACCCAGTACTTC. It specifies CATAQVGETQYF.

The rearrangement joins TRBV20-1 to TRBJ1-2; D unclear. V lost 3 bases and J 0 bases, leaving 8 bases between the germline ends. Per the germline V gene, CDR1 is DFQATT and CDR2 is SNEGSKA (reference sequence). The CDR3 totals 13 residues. CDR3 DNA: TGCAGTGCTAGTATGGCAGCTAACTATGGCTACACCTTC. Protein: CSASMAANYGYTF.

This clone was observed once. The genes are TRBV5-5 and TRBJ1-5; maybe TRBD1 (5 bases). This CDR3 contains 14 residues. The V gene's germline CDR1 is SGHKS and CDR2 YYEKEE (reference sequence). With 1 base removed from V and 4 bases from J, the gap between germline ends came to 9 bases. In DNA form, the CDR3 reads TGTGCCAGCAGCTTGCTAGGGGTAAATCAGCCCCAGCATTTT. It is translated as CASSLLGVNQPQHF.

J is TRBJ1-2 and V is TRBV2, with D perhaps TRBD1 (6 bases). Trimming stripped 10 bases from V and 4 bases from J, with 16 bases between. CDR3 length: 13 residues. Germline values: CDR1 SNHLY, CDR2 FYNNEI. DNA of the CDR3: TGTGCCACCGGAAACAGGGCCTCCTATGGCTACACCTTC. Its translation: CATGNRASYGYTF.

The count of this clone is one. This sequence joins TRBV27 and TRBJ1-2; 8 nucleotides line up with TRBD1. CDR1 is MNHEY, CDR2 SMNVEV, per germline (reference sequence). V gave up 6 bases and J gave up 7 bases; unmatched junction bases: 10. The CDR3 extends over 14 amino acids. The CDR3 sequence is CASRFPGQGGGYTF. The CDR3 nucleotides read TGTGCCAGCAGATTTCCCGGACAGGGCGGTGGCTACACCTTC.

The genes are TRBV5-1 and TRBJ1-3, with 12 positions matching TRBD1. CDR1 is SGHRS, CDR2 YFSETQ, per germline. This CDR3 comprises 16 residues. After removal of 4 bases from V and 4 bases from J, the junction contained 6 bases not matched to a gene. The CDR3 protein is CASSTGQGAGGNTIYF. The CDR3 nucleotides are TGCGCCAGCAGCACGGGACAGGGGGCCGGCGGAAACACCATATATTTT.

The V and J genes are TRBV7-9 and TRBJ2-2; 12 bases line up with TRBD1. The length of the CDR3 is 18 residues. V dropped 3 bases and J dropped 1; count of bases not matched to a gene: 6. Germline loops: CDR1 SEHNR, CDR2 FQNEAQ (reference sequence). The CDR3 region is CASSFGTGGYGNTGELFF. The DNA of the CDR3 is TGTGCCAGCAGCTTCGGGACAGGGGGCTACGGGAACACCGGGGAGCTGTTTTTT.

This clone was seen a handful of times. This chain uses TRBV18 with TRBJ1-5, with 12 bases that match TRBD1. The trim removed 2 bases at V and 5 bases at J, leaving 4 bases unmatched. Germline V gene sequence: CDR1 KGHSH, CDR2 LQKENI. The CDR3 contains 16 residues. In DNA form, the CDR3 reads TGTGCCAGCTCACCAGGGACAGGGGGCTTAGATCAGCCCCAGCATTTT. This gives the protein CASSPGTGGLDQPQHF. Drawing the rest from reference TRBV18 and TRBJ1-5, the complete variable domain is NAGVMQNPRHLVRRRGQEARLRCSPMKGHSHVYWYRQLPEEGLKFMVYLQKENIIDESGMPKERFSAEFPKEGPSILRIQQVVRGDSAAYFCASSPGTGGLDQPQHFGDGTRLSIL.

The J gene is TRBJ2-4, the V gene TRBV7-2; a weak D match, TRBD2 (6 bases). The CDR3 sequence is 13 residues long. Germline CDR1 SGHTA, CDR2 FQGNSA. Trimming left V 5 bases short and J 8 bases short, with 13 bases between. For the CDR3, the DNA is TGTGCCAGCAGCCCCAGATCGGGGGACATTCAGTACTTC. Translated, it gives CASSPRSGDIQYF.

The V gene is TRBV2, the J gene TRBJ2-6; perhaps D is TRBD1 or TRBD2 (5 bases each). Germline CDR1 reads SNHLY; CDR2 reads FYNNEI. V lost 4 bases to trimming and J lost 0 bases, with 10 bases between them. The CDR3 is made up of 16 amino acids. CDR3 in amino acids: CASSGLGPSGANVLTF. DNA for the CDR3: TGTGCCAGCAGTGGCTTGGGACCCTCTGGGGCCAACGTCCTGACTTTC. The variable domain in full, with the rest retrieved from reference TRBV2 and TRBJ2-6, is EPEVTQTPSHQVTQMGQEVILRCVPISNHLYFYWYRQILGQKVEFLVSFYNNEISEKSEIFDDQFSVERPDGSNFTLKIRSTKLEDSAMYFCASSGLGPSGANVLTFGAGSRLTVL.